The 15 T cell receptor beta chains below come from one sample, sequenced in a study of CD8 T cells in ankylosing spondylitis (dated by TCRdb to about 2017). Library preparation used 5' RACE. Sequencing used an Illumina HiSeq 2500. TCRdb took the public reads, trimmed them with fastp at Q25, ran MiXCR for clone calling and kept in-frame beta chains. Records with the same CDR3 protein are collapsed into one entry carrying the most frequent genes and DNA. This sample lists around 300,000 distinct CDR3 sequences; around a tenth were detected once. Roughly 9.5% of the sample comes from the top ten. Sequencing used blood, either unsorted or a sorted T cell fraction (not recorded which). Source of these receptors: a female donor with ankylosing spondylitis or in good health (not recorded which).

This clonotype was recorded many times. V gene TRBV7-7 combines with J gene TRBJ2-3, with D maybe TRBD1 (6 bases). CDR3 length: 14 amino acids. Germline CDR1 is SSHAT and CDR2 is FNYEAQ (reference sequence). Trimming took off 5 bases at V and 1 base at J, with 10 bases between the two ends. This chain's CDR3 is CASSTHRGTDTQYF. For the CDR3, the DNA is TGTGCCAGCAGCACTCACAGGGGCACAGATACGCAGTATTTT.

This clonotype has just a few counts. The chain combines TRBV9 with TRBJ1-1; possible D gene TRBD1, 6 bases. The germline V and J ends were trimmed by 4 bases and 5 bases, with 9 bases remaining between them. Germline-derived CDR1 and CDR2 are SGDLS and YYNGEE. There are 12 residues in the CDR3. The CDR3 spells CASSRGGTEAFF. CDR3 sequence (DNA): TGTGCCAGCAGCAGAGGGGGGACTGAAGCTTTCTTT.

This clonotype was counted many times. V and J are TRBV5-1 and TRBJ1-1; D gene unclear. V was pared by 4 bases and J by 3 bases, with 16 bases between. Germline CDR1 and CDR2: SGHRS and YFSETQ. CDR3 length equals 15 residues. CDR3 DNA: TGCGCCAGCAGCAGGGAAGGTCCTGGGGACACTGAAGCTTTCTTT. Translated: CASSREGPGDTEAFF.

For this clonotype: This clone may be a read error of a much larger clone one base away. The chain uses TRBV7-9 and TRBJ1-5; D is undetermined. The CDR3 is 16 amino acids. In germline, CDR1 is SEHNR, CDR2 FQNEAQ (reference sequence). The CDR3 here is CASSDTAVRDHQRQHF. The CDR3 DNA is TGTGCCAGCAGCGACACTGCGGTAAGGGATCATCAGCGCCAGCATTTT.

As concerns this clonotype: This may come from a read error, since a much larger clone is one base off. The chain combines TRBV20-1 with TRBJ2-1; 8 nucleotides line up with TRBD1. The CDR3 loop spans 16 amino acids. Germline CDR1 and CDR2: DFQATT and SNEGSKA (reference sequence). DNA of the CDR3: TGCTGTGCTAGAATCCCCGGACAGGGACGAAGGAATGAGCAGTTCTTC. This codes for CCARIPGQGRRNEQFF.

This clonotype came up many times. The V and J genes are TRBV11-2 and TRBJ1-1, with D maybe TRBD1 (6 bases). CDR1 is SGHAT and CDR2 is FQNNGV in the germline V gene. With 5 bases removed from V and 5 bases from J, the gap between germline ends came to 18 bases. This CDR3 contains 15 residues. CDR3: CASSRRGEVRTEAFF. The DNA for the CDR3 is TGTGCCAGCAGCCGCAGGGGCGAGGTGAGGACTGAAGCTTTCTTT.

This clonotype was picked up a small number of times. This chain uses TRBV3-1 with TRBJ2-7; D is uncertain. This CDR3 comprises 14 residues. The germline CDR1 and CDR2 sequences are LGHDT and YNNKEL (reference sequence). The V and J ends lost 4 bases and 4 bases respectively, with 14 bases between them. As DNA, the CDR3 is TGTGCCAGCAGCCGAAACCTCGGACCTTACGAGCAGTACTTC. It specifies CASSRNLGPYEQYF.

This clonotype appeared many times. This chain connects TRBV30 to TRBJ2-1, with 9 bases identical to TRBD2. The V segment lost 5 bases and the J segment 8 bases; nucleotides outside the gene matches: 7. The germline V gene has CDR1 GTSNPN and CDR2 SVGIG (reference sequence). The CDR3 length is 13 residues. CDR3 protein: CAWGAGGPYEQFF. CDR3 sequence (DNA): TGTGCCTGGGGGGCGGGAGGGCCTTATGAGCAGTTCTTC.

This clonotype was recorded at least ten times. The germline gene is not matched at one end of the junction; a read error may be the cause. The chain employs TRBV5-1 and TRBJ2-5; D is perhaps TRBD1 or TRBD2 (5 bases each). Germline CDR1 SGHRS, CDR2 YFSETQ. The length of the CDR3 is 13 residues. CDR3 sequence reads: CASSLLGEETQYF. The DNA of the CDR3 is TGTGCCAGCAGTTTATTGGGGGAGGAGACCCAGTACTTC.

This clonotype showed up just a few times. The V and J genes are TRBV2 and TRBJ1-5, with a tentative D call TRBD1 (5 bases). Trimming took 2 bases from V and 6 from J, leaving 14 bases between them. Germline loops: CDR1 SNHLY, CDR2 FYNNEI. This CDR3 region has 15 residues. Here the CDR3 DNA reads TGTGCCAGCAGTGAACAGGGAGCTGGGTTTCAGCCCCAGCATTTT. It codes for CASSEQGAGFQPQHF.

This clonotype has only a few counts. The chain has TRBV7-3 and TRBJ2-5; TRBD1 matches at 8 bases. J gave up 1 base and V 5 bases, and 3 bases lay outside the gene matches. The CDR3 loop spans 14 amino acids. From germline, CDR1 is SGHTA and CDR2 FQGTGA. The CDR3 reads CASSAGQAQETQYF. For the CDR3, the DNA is TGTGCCAGCAGCGCGGGACAGGCCCAAGAGACCCAGTACTTC.

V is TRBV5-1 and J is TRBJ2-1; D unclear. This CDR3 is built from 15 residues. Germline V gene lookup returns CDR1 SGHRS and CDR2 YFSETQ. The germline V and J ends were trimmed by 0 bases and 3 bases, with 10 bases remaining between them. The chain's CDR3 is CASSLGGSLYNEQFF. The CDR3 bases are TGCGCCAGCAGCTTGGGCGGATCCCTCTACAATGAGCAGTTCTTC.

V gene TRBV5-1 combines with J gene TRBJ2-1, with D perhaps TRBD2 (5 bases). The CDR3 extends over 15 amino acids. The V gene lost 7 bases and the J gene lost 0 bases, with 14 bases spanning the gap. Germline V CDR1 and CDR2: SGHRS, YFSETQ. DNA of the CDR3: TGCGCCAGCGGGCAGAGGGTGAGCTCCTACAATGAGCAGTTCTTC. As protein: CASGQRVSSYNEQFF.

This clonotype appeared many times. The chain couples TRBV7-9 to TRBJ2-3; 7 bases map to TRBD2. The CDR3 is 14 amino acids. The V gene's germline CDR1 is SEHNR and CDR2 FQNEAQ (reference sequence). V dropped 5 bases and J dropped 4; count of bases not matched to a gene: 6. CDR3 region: CASSRGLDSDTQYF. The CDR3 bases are TGTGCCAGCAGCCGCGGACTAGATTCAGATACGCAGTATTTT.

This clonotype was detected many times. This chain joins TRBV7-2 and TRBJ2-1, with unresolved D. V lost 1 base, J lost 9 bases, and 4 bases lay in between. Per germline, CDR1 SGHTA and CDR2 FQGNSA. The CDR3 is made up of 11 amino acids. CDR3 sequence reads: CASSLGSEQFF. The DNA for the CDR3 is TGTGCCAGCAGCTTAGGAAGTGAGCAGTTCTTC.